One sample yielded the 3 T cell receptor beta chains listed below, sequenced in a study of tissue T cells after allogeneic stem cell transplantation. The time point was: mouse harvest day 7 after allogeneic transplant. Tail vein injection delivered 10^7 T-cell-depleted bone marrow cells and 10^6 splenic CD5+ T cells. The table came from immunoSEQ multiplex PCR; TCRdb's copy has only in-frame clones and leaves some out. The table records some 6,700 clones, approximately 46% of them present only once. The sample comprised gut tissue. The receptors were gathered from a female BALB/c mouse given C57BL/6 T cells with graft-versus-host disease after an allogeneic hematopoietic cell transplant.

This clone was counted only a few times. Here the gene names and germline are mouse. The part of the CDR3 DNA that was read is TGTGCCAGCAGTCCTTACAGGGGGCCTGCTGAGCAGTTC. As protein: CASSPYRGPAEQF. In full, the CDR3 reads CASSPYRGPAEQFF. The gene calls are TRBV26 and TRBJ2-1; 9 nucleotides agree with TRBD1. The read is 1 residue too short to cover the CDR3 end, so that end is filled in from the germline J gene. CDR3 length equals 14 residues. Germline V gene sequence: CDR1 KGHPV, CDR2 FQNQEV (reference sequence). V shed 4 bases and J 6 bases; nucleotides not matched to a gene: 4.

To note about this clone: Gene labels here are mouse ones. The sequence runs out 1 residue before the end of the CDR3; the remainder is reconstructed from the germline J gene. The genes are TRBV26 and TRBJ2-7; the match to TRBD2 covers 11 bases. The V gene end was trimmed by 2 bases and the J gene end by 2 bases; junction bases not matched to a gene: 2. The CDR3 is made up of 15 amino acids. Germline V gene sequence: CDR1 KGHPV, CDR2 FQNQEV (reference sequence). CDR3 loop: CASSLVLGGPYEQYF. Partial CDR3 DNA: TGTGCCAGCAGTCTGGTACTGGGGGGGCCCTATGAACAGTAC.

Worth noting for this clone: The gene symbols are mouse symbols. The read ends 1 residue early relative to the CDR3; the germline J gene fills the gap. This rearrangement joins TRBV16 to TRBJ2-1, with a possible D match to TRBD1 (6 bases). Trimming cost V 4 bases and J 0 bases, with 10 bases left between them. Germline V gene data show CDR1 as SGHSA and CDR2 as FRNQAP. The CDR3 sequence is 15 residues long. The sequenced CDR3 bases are TGTGCAAGCAGCTCCCGACAGGATAACTATGCTGAGCAGTTC. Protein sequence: CASSSRQDNYAEQF. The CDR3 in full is CASSSRQDNYAEQFF.